The clone carrying this T cell receptor beta chain was counted ten times or more. The V end lost 0 bases, the J end lost 4 bases, and 9 bases lay between the germline ends. CDR3 length: 14 residues. Germline V CDR1 and CDR2: MRHNA, SNTAGT. Researchers attached unique molecular identifiers to individual cDNA molecules. TCRdb independently ran MiXCR on the 5' RACE reads; one entry per CDR3 protein. The data show about 48,000 distinct CDR3 sequences, with 13% seen just once and 9.5% to 13% held by the top ten. This specimen belongs to a study of early T cells in non-severe SARS-CoV-2 infection. The V call is TRBV6-4, the J call TRBJ2-5, with D uncertain. Material: whole blood. The clonotype was recovered from an adult who was a healthcare worker with PCR-confirmed SARS-CoV-2 infection or an uninfected control (not recorded which). For the CDR3, the DNA is TGTGCCAGCAGTGACTCGGCAGAAGGAGAGACCCAGTACTTC. Translated, it gives CASSDSAEGETQYF.